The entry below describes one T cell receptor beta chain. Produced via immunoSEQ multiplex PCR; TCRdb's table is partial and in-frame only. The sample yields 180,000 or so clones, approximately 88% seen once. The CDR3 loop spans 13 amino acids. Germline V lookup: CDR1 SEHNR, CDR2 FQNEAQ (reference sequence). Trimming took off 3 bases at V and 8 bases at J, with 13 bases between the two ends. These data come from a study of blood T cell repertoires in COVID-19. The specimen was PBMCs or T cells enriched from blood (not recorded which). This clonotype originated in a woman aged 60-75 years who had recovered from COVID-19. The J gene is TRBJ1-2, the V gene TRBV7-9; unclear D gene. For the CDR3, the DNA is TGTGCCAGCAGCTTGGGCCCCCCCCACGGCTACACCTTC. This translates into CASSLGPPHGYTF. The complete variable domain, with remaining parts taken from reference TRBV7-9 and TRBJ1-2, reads DTGVSQNPRHKITKRGQNVTFRCDPISEHNRLYWYRQTLGQGPEFLTYFQNEAQLEKSRLLSDRFSAERPKGSFSTLEIQRTEQGDSAMYLCASSLGPPHGYTFGSGTRLTVV.